Sequencing of this T cell receptor beta chain was carried out in a study of technical replicates of blood from a handful of donors. Method: immunoSEQ multiplex PCR; TCRdb's copy keeps in-frame clones and lacks some. The sample has under 95,000 clones, roughly 94% seen once. The CDR3 is 14 residues long. Per germline, CDR1 SQVTM and CDR2 ANQGSEA. Losses at the gene ends were 3 bases for V and 9 bases for J; bases not matched to a gene: 13. The clonotype comes from a human donor in good health. The sequenced sample consisted of T cells isolated from PBMCs. V gene TRBV29-1 combines with J gene TRBJ2-5, with 7 bases that match TRBD2. CDR3 in DNA: TGCAGCGTTGATCCTTCAAGCGGGGATAGGGCCCAGTACTTC. This translates into CSVDPSSGDRAQYF.